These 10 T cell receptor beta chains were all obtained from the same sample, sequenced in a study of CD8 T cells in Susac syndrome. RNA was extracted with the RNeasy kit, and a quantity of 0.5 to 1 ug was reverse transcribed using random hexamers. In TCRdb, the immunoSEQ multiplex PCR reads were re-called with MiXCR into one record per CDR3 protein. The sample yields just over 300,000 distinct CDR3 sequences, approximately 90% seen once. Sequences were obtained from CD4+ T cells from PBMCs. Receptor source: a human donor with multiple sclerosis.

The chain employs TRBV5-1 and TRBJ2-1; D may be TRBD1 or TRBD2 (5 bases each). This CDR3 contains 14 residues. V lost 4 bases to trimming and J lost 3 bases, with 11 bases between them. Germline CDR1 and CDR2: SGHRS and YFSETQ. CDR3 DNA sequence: TGCGCCAGCAGCCGCCGGGGCGGCTACAATGAGCAGTTCTTC. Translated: CASSRRGGYNEQFF.

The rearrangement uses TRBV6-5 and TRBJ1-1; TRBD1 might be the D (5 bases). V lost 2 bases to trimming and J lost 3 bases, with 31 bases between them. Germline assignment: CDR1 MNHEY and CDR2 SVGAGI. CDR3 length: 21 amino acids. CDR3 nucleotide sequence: TGTGCCAGCAGTTACCTGTACGGCCAACAAGGGGTCAGCACCAGGGACACTGAAGCTTTCTTT. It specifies CASSYLYGQQGVSTRDTEAFF.

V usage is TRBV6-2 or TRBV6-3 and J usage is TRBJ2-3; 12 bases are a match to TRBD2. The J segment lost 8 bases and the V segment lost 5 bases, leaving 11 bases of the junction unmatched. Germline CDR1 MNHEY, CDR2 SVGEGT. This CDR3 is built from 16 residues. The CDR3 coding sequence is TGTGCCAGCAGTCGACTAGCGGGAGCCTTGCAGGGTACGCAGTATTTT. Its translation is CASSRLAGALQGTQYF.

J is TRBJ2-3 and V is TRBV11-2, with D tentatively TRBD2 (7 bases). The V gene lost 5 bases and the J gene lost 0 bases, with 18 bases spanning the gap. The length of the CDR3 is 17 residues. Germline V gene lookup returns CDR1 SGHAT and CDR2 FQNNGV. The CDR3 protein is CASSGGGPNPSTDTQYF. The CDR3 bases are TGTGCCAGCAGCGGGGGGGGGCCTAACCCTAGCACAGATACGCAGTATTTT. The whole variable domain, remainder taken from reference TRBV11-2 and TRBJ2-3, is EAGVAQSPRYKIIEKRQSVAFWCNPISGHATLYWYQQILGQGPKLLIQFQNNGVVDDSQLPKDRFSAERLKGVDSTLKIQPAKLEDSAVYLCASSGGGPNPSTDTQYFGPGTRLTVL.

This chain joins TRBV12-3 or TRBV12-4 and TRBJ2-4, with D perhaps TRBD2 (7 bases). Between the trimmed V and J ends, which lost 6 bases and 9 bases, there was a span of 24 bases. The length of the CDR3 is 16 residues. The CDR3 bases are TGTGCCAGCAGCCCCTCGTTTGTGGGGGGGGCGAGCATTCAGTACTTC. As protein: CASSPSFVGGASIQYF.

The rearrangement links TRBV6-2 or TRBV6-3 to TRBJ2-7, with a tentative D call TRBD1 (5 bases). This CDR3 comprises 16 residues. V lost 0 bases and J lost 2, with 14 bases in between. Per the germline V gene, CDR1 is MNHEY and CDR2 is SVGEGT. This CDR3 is CASSYSNARETYEQYF. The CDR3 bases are TGTGCCAGCAGTTACTCGAACGCCAGGGAAACCTACGAGCAGTACTTC.

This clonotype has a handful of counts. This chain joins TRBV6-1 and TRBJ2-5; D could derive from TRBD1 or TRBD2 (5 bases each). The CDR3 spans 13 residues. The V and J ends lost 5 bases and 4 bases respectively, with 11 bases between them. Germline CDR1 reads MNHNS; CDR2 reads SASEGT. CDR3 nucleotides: TGTGCCAGCAGTTCCCGGGACGGAGAGACCCAGTACTTC. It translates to CASSSRDGETQYF.

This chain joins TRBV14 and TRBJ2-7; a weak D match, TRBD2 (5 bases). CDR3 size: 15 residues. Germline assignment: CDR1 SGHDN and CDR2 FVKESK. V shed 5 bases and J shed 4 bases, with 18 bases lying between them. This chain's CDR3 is CASSRGHGIKYEQYF. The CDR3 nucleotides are TGTGCCAGCAGCAGAGGTCACGGGATCAAGTACGAGCAGTACTTC.

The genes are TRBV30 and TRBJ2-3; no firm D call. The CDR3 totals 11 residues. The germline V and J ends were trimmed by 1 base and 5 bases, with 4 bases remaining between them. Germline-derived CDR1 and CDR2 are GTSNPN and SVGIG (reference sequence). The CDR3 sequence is CAWSEVDTQYF. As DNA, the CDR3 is TGTGCCTGGAGTGAAGTAGATACGCAGTATTTT.

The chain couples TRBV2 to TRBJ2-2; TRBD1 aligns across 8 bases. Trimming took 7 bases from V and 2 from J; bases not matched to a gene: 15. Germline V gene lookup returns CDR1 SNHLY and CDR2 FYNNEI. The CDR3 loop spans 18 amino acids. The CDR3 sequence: CASTLMSGGYVNTGELFF. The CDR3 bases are TGTGCCAGCACTTTAATGTCAGGGGGCTACGTTAACACCGGGGAGCTGTTTTTT.